Detailed here is one T cell receptor (beta chain). The antigen is not known. The data are from a study of cytomegalovirus exposure and HLA in healthy donors. For the study at large: Researchers found that roughly 80% of some 400 genotyped donors fell within the Caucasian-associated ancestry cluster.

Study-wide results and limits: Certain indistinguishable V segments, among them TRBV6-2 and TRBV6-3, were excluded.

Germline assignment: CDR1 MNHEY and CDR2 SMNVEV (reference sequence). This CDR3 region has 17 residues. The V gene lost 1 base and the J gene lost 0 bases, with 13 bases spanning the gap. PCR used 60 Vbeta primers and 13 Jbeta primers. Data came from immunoSEQ multiplex PCR; TCRdb stores just in-frame clones and leaves some out. This table has roughly 160,000 clones, approximately 82% appearing once. The receptor's source is a woman in her 40s in good health and CMV-seropositive. What was sequenced was PBMCs. The chain employs TRBV27 and TRBJ2-1; D uncertain. This CDR3 reads CASSLFAQLSSYNEQFF. CDR3 nucleotides: TGTGCCAGCAGTTTATTTGCCCAACTGAGCTCCTACAATGAGCAGTTCTTC.